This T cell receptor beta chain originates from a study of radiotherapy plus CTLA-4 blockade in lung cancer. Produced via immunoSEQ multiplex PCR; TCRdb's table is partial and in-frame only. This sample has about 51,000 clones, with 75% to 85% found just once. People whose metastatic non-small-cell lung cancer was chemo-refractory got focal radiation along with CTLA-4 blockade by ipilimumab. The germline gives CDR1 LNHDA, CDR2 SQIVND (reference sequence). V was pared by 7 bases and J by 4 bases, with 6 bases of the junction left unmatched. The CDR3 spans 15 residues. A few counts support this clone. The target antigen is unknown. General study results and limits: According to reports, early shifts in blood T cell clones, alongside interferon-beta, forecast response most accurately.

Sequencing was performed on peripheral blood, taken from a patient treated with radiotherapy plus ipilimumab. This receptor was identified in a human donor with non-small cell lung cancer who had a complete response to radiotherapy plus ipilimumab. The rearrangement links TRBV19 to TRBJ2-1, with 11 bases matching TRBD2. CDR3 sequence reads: CASIRTSGPYNEQFF. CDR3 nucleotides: TGTGCCAGTATTAGGACTAGCGGGCCATACAATGAGCAGTTCTTC. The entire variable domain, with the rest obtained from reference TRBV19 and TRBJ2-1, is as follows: DGGITQSPKYLFRKEGQNVTLSCEQNLNHDAMYWYRQDPGQGLRLIYYSQIVNDFQKGDIAEGYSVSREKKESFPLTVTSAQKNPTAFYLCASIRTSGPYNEQFFGPGTRLTVL.